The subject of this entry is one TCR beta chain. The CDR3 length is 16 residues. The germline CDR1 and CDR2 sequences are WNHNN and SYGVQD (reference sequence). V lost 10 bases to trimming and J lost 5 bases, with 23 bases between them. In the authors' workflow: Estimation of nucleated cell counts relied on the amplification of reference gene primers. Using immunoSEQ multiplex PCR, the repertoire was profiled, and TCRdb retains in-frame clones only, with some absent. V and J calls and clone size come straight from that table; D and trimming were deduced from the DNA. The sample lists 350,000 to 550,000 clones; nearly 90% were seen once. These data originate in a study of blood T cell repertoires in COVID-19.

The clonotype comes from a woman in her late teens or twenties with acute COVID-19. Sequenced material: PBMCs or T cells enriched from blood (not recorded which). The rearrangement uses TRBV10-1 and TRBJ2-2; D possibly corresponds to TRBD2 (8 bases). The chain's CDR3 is CATQGSGATGTGELFF. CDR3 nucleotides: TGCGCCACCCAGGGTAGCGGGGCGACAGGGACCGGGGAGCTGTTTTTT.